Listed here is a single TCR beta chain. Antigen: not known. This sample is part of a study of OX40 agonist ivuxolimab in advanced cancers. General study results and limits: By week 6 at 0.1 to 3.0 mg/kg, blood CD4+ and CD8+ T cells had expanded clonally. Some nonresponders likewise displayed low normalized T-cell clonal expansion.

Assay: immunoSEQ multiplex PCR; the TCRdb copy retains only in-frame clones and omits some. The table shows roughly 100,000 clones, with 85% to 90% occurring only once. The CDR3 sequence is 16 residues long. Germline V gene lookup returns CDR1 SGHDN and CDR2 FVKESK. V was trimmed by 0 bases and J by 5 bases, leaving 17 bases between them. Blood samples were obtained at baseline, cycle 4 day 1, and cycle 7 day 1. The source material was CD4+ or CD8+ T cells sorted from blood, sampled in a trial of the OX40 agonist ivuxolimab. V and J are TRBV14 and TRBJ2-7, with D uncertain. The TCR comes from an adult with an advanced solid tumor such as melanoma, head and neck, liver or kidney cancer. This CDR3 is CASSQDTFPGVHEQYF. For the CDR3, the DNA is TGTGCCAGCAGCCAAGATACGTTCCCGGGTGTCCACGAGCAGTACTTC.